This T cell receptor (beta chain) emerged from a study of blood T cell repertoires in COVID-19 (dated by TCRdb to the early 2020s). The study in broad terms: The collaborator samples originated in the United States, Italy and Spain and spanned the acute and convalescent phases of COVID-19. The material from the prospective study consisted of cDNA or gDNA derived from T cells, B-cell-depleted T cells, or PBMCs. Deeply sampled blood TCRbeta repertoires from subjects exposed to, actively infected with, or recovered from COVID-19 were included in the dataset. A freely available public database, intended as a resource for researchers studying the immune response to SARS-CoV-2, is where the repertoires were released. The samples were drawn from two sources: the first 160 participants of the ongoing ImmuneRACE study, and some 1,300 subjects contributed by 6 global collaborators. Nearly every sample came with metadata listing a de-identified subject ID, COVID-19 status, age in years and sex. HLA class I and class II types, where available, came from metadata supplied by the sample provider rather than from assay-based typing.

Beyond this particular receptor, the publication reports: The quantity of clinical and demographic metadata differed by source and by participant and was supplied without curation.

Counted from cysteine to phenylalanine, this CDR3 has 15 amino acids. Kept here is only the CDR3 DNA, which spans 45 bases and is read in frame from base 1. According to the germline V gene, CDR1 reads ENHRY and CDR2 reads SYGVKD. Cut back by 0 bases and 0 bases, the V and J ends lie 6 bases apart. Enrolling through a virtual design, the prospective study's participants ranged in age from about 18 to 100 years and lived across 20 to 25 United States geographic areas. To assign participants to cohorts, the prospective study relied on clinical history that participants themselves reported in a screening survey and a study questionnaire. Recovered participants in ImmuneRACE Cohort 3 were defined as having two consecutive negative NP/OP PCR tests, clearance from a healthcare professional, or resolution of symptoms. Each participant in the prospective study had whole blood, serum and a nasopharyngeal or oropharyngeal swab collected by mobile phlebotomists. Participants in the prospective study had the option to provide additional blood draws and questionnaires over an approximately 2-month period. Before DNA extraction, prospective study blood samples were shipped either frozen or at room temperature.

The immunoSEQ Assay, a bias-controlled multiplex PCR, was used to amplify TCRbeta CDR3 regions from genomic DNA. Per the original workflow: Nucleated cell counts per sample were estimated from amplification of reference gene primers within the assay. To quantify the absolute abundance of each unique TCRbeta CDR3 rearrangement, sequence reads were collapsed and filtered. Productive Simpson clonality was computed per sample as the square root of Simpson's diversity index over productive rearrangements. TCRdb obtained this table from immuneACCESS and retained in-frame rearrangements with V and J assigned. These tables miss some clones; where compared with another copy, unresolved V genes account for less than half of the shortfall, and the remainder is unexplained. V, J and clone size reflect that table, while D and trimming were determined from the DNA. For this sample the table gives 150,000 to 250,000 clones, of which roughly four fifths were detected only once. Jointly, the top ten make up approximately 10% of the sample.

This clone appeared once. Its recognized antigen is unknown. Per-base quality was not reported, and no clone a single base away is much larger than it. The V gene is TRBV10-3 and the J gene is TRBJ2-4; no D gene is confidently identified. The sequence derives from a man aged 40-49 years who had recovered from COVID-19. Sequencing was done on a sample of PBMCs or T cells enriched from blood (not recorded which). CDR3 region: CAISESAVAKNIQYF. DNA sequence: TGTGCCATCAGTGAGTCGGCGGTAGCCAAAAACATTCAGTACTTC.